Listed below are T cell receptor beta chains from one sample, sequenced in a study of STAT3 mutations in large granular lymphocyte leukemia. The assay was immunoSEQ multiplex PCR, and TCRdb's table has in-frame clones only and misses some. The data contain more than 9,000 clones, 88% of them singletons. The sample comprised peripheral blood mononuclear cells. Receptors originate from a man aged 60 to 69 with T-cell large granular lymphocyte leukemia. Some clones in this sample may be carry-over from other donors' samples. CDR3s include the opening cysteine and the closing phenylalanine or tryptophan. Each record gives: D gene, clone size, V gene, J gene, CDR3 DNA, CDR3 protein. D genes are given only for firm matches. A row's size may be missing; if present it is once, few, many or a size class.

TRBD2,NA,TRBV10-3,TRBJ2-7,TGTGCCATCAGTGCATCCGGGACTAGCGCCCAGTACGAGCAGTACTTC,CAISASGTSAQYEQYF
TRBD2,NA,TRBV7-9,TRBJ2-5,TGTGCCAGCAGCTTCTCTAGCGGGAGCCAAGAGACCCAGTACTTC,CASSFSSGSQETQYF
NA,once,TRBV4-1,TRBJ2-3,TGCGCCAGCAGCCGGATGGCGGGCAGCATCGATACGCAGTATTTT,CASSRMAGSIDTQYF
NA,few,TRBV15,TRBJ2-7,TGTGCCACCAGCAGATTCCCCGACAGCTACGAGCAGTACTTC,CATSRFPDSYEQYF
NA,NA,TRBV7-9,TRBJ1-5,TGTGCCAGCAGCCCCTTTGGGGATCAGCCCCAGCATTTT,CASSPFGDQPQHF
TRBD2,once,TRBV5-1,TRBJ2-1,TGCGCCAGCAGCCAACTAGCGGGAGCCAACAATGAGCAGTTCTTC,CASSQLAGANNEQFF
NA,NA,TRBV29-1,TRBJ1-3,TGCCGCAGCGTTATGAGGGAGTCTGGAAACACCATATATTTT,CRSVMRESGNTIYF
NA,NA,TRBV29-1,TRBJ1-1,TGCAGCGCTGCGCGAGTAGTTCTCACTGAAGCTTTCTTT,CSAARVVLTEAFF
TRBD1,once,TRBV5-4,TRBJ2-1,TGTGCCAGCAGCAGTCAGGGGGGGACAGGGGGCCGACCAACCTACAATGAGCAGTTCTTC,CASSSQGGTGGRPTYNEQFF
NA,NA,TRBV5-1,TRBJ1-2,TGCGCCAGCAGCTTGGAGACCGACTATGGCTACACCTTC,CASSLETDYGYTF
NA,once,TRBV29-1,TRBJ2-7,TGCAGCGTTGAGTATGGGGCCTACGAGCAGTACTTC,CSVEYGAYEQYF
TRBD2,NA,TRBV7-9,TRBJ2-7,TGTGCCAGCAGCTTGACTAGCGGGAGGGGGTACGAGCAGTACTTC,CASSLTSGRGYEQYF
NA,NA,TRBV6-6,TRBJ2-5,TGTGCCAGCAGTTACGGGGGAATCCAAGAGACCCAGTACTTC,CASSYGGIQETQYF
NA,NA,TRBV6-5,TRBJ1-5,TGTGCCAGCAGTTACTCACAGGAGGGTCAGCCCCAGCATTTT,CASSYSQEGQPQHF
NA,NA,TRBV14,TRBJ2-3,TGTGCCAGCAGCCAAGTCGCGAGTGGCACAGATACGCAGTATTTT,CASSQVASGTDTQYF
NA,NA,TRBV18,TRBJ2-3,TGTGCCAGCTCACAAGCCGACAGGTCCACAGATACGCAGTATTTT,CASSQADRSTDTQYF
NA,once,TRBV6-1,TRBJ1-3,TGTGCCAGCAGTCCAAGTTTGGGAAACACCATATATTTT,CASSPSLGNTIYF
NA,NA,TRBV18,TRBJ1-2,TGTGCCAGCTCACCCAGACAGGCCACCTATGGCTACACCTTC,CASSPRQATYGYTF
NA,NA,TRBV20-1,TRBJ1-2,TGCAGTGCTACCAGAGGTCGTGGCTACACCTTC,CSATRGRGYTF
TRBD1,NA,TRBV5-1,TRBJ2-7,TGCGCCAGCAGTCAGGGACAGCTCTCCTACGAGCAGTACTTC,CASSQGQLSYEQYF
TRBD1,NA,TRBV7-9,TRBJ2-5,TGTGCCAGCAGCGGGTCAGGGGGCGGGGAGACCCAGTACTTC,CASSGSGGGETQYF
NA,NA,TRBV4-1,TRBJ2-7,TGCGCCAGCAGCCTTCCGGGACGCAGCTACGAGCAGTACTTC,CASSLPGRSYEQYF